One and the same sample provided the 32 T cell receptor beta chains below, sequenced in a study of blood T cell repertoires in COVID-19. TCRdb keeps only in-frame clones here, not all; method: immunoSEQ multiplex PCR. The sample lists about 170,000 clones; 84% were seen once. The sequencing input was PBMCs or T cells enriched from blood (not recorded which). The receptors stem from a man aged 45 to 65 who had recovered from COVID-19.

The chain is built from TRBV3-1 (or the pseudogene TRBV3-2) and TRBJ2-2; D ambiguous. The CDR3 loop spans 16 amino acids. CDR1 LGHDT and CDR2 YNNKEL come from the germline V gene (reference sequence). The V and J ends lost 0 bases and 7 bases respectively, with 15 bases between them. CDR3 sequence: CASSQDLPQVGGELFF. The CDR3 bases are TGTGCCAGCAGCCAAGATCTTCCCCAGGTTGGCGGGGAGCTGTTTTTT.

This chain uses TRBV19 with TRBJ2-3, with a weak D call TRBD1 (5 bases). The V gene's germline CDR1 is LNHDA and CDR2 SQIVND (reference sequence). The germline V and J ends were trimmed by 1 base and 6 bases, with 20 bases remaining between them. The CDR3 contains 17 residues. CDR3 bases: TGTGCCAGTAGTATAGCCGTAGGGTTGGGCAGGGTTGATACGCAGTATTTT. Its translation is CASSIAVGLGRVDTQYF.

V is TRBV27 and J is TRBJ2-6, with D possibly being TRBD2 (5 bases). The CDR3 has 18 residues. The germline gives CDR1 MNHEY, CDR2 SMNVEV (reference sequence). The V end lost 6 bases, the J end lost 0 bases, and 18 bases lay between the germline ends. The CDR3 loop reads CASRISEGRSSGANVLTF. The CDR3 region has the DNA TGTGCCAGCAGAATTAGCGAGGGTCGAAGCTCTGGGGCCAACGTCCTGACTTTC.

This clone has a single count. The V and J genes are TRBV5-1 and TRBJ2-5, with 12 bases aligning to TRBD2. The CDR3 runs 17 residues. Germline V gene sequence: CDR1 SGHRS, CDR2 YFSETQ. The V and J ends lost 0 bases and 0 bases, in that order; junction bases with no gene match: 3. CDR3 bases: TGCGCCAGCAGCTTGGGCCTAGCGGGAGGGTACCAAGAGACCCAGTACTTC. Its translation: CASSLGLAGGYQETQYF. The full variable domain, completed using reference TRBV5-1 and TRBJ2-5, is KAGVTQTPRYLIKTRGQQVTLSCSPISGHRSVSWYQQTPGQGLQFLFEYFSETQRNKGNFPGRFSGRQFSNSRSEMNVSTLELGDSALYLCASSLGLAGGYQETQYFGPGTRLLVL.

The chain combines TRBV4-1 with TRBJ1-5; 10 bases fit TRBD1. CDR1 is MGHRA and CDR2 is YSYEKL in the germline V gene. V lost 10 bases and J lost 3; bases outside the gene matches: 9. The CDR3 runs to 15 residues. DNA for the CDR3: TGCGCCACCTCCCCGGGACAGGGGAACAATCAGCCCCAGCATTTT. Translating it yields CATSPGQGNNQPQHF.

The chain has TRBV7-9 and TRBJ1-1; D unresolved. The CDR3 is 13 residues long. Germline lookup yields CDR1 SEHNR and CDR2 FQNEAQ (reference sequence). Trimming took 6 bases from V and 6 from J, leaving 14 bases between them. The CDR3 region is CASRRKEGAEAFF. The CDR3 DNA reads TGTGCCAGCAGACGGAAGGAGGGCGCTGAAGCTTTCTTT.

This clone was detected a few times. The J gene is TRBJ2-5, the V gene TRBV25-1, with 7 bases fitting TRBD2. V dropped 3 bases and J dropped 2; count of bases not matched to a gene: 9. The CDR3 runs to 16 residues. The germline gives CDR1 MGHDK, CDR2 SYGVNS. This chain's CDR3 is CASSEGHSRGQETQYF. The DNA for the CDR3 is TGTGCCAGCAGTGAGGGTCACTCGCGGGGGCAAGAGACCCAGTACTTC.

The chain joins TRBV5-1 to TRBJ2-1, with TRBD2 matching over 13 bases. The junction had 2 bases not matched to a gene; V was cut back by 3 bases and J by 2 bases. This CDR3 is 16 amino acids long. Germline CDR1 SGHRS, CDR2 YFSETQ. The DNA of the CDR3 is TGCGCCAGCAGCTCCGGGACTAGCGGGGCCTACAATGAGCAGTTCTTC. Translated, it gives CASSSGTSGAYNEQFF.

This rearrangement joins TRBV4-1 to TRBJ1-6; 7 positions agree with TRBD1. The ends lost 0 bases at V and 0 bases at J; junction bases unmatched: 8. The CDR3 runs 19 residues. Germline CDR1 reads MGHRA; CDR2 reads YSYEKL. Here the CDR3 DNA reads TGCGCCAGCAGCCAAGATTCGAACAGGGGAAGCTCCTATAATTCACCCCTCCACTTT. Amino acid sequence: CASSQDSNRGSSYNSPLHF.

The rearrangement uses TRBV2 and TRBJ1-6, with D perhaps matching TRBD1 (5 bases). Trimming left V 6 bases short and J 9 bases short, with 24 bases between. Germline values: CDR1 SNHLY, CDR2 FYNNEI. This CDR3 comprises 17 residues. CDR3 coding DNA: TGTGCCAGCAGCCCCGCATCAGCGGGACTCGATGGTTCACCCCTCCACTTT. It yields the protein CASSPASAGLDGSPLHF.

The chain is built from TRBV7-8 and TRBJ2-1, with D possibly TRBD2 on 6 matching bases. Trimming removed 2 bases at V and 3 bases at J, with 20 bases between. The CDR3 runs 18 residues. Germline V gene data show CDR1 as SGHVS and CDR2 as FQNEAQ. The CDR3 reads CASSLSGSGSRIYNEQFF. The CDR3 DNA sequence: TGTGCCAGCAGCTTAAGTGGTAGCGGATCTAGGATCTACAATGAGCAGTTCTTC.

In its sample, this clone was seen once. The gene calls are TRBV4-1 and TRBJ2-7, with TRBD1 matching over 8 bases. From germline, CDR1 is MGHRA and CDR2 YSYEKL. The CDR3 spans 15 residues. V shed 2 bases and J 0 bases; nucleotides not matched to a gene: 3. The CDR3 DNA sequence: TGCGCCAGCAGCCAAACAGGGGGACCCTCCTACGAGCAGTACTTC. Protein sequence: CASSQTGGPSYEQYF.

The chain links TRBV6-5 to TRBJ1-4, with D hard to call. Per the germline V gene, CDR1 is MNHEY and CDR2 is SVGAGI. The length of the CDR3 is 13 residues. Trimming removed 7 bases from V and 4 bases from J, with 10 bases in between. In nucleotides, the CDR3 is TGTGCCAGCACGATGGGAGGTAATGAAAAACTGTTTTTT. Its translation: CASTMGGNEKLFF.

V and J are TRBV19 and TRBJ1-5; D is possibly TRBD1 (6 bases). Germline V lookup: CDR1 LNHDA, CDR2 SQIVND (reference sequence). The CDR3 length is 16 residues. V lost 6 bases to trimming and J lost 8 bases, with 23 bases between them. The CDR3 DNA sequence: TGTGCCAGTAGGTTGACAGGCTATCAGCAAATGGAGCCCCAGCATTTT. It yields the protein CASRLTGYQQMEPQHF.

The chain carries TRBV6-6 and TRBJ1-3; tentatively, D is TRBD1 (6 bases). CDR1 is MNHNY, CDR2 SVGAGI, per germline (reference sequence). Trimming took 5 bases from V and 1 from J, leaving 18 bases between them. The CDR3 length is 17 residues. In DNA form, the CDR3 reads TGTGCCAGCAGTCGCCGACCGGACAGTGCTTCTGGAAACACCATATATTTT. This codes for CASSRRPDSASGNTIYF.

The J gene is TRBJ2-2, the V gene TRBV10-2, with 7 positions matching TRBD2. Germline trimming cut 2 bases from V and 6 bases from J; bases unmatched to any gene: 9. This CDR3 has 16 residues. The germline V gene has CDR1 WSHSY and CDR2 SAAADI. CDR3 sequence: CASSEGGGRVAGELFF. CDR3 coding DNA: TGCGCCAGCAGTGAGGGCGGGGGAAGAGTCGCCGGGGAGCTGTTTTTT.

J is TRBJ2-1 and V is TRBV9; D ambiguous. The CDR3 loop spans 15 amino acids. Per germline, CDR1 SGDLS and CDR2 YYNGEE. The V gene lost 0 bases and the J gene lost 2 bases, with 9 bases spanning the gap. Here the CDR3 reads CASSVALAAYNEQFF. The CDR3 DNA follows: TGTGCCAGCAGCGTAGCCCTGGCAGCCTACAATGAGCAGTTCTTC.

This chain links TRBV5-1 with TRBJ1-3; D unclear. Germline CDR1 SGHRS, CDR2 YFSETQ. This CDR3 has 14 residues. Trimming took 4 bases from V and 0 from J, leaving 8 bases between them. The CDR3 coding sequence is TGCGCCAGCAGCCCAAGCGGCTCTGGAAACACCATATATTTT. Its translation: CASSPSGSGNTIYF. The whole variable domain, remainder taken from reference TRBV5-1 and TRBJ1-3, is KAGVTQTPRYLIKTRGQQVTLSCSPISGHRSVSWYQQTPGQGLQFLFEYFSETQRNKGNFPGRFSGRQFSNSRSEMNVSTLELGDSALYLCASSPSGSGNTIYFGEGSWLTVV.

J is TRBJ2-1 and V is TRBV9; 7 nucleotides line up with TRBD2. This CDR3 has 15 amino acids. Germline CDR1 and CDR2: SGDLS and YYNGEE. J was trimmed by 9 bases and V by 5 bases; bases with no gene match: 14. CDR3 in amino acids: CASSPGPGRVGEQFF. CDR3 sequence (DNA): TGTGCCAGCAGTCCGGGTCCTGGGAGGGTAGGTGAGCAGTTCTTC.

The chain carries TRBV2 and TRBJ1-2, with 8 bases fitting TRBD1. Trimming removed 6 bases from V and 4 bases from J; junction bases left unmatched: 10. Germline CDR1 and CDR2: SNHLY and FYNNEI. The CDR3 sequence is 15 residues long. In nucleotides, the CDR3 is TGTGCCAGCAGCTTTGGACAGGGCGAAGGCTATGGCTACACCTTC. Translation: CASSFGQGEGYGYTF.

This clone has just a few counts. This chain uses TRBV5-1 with TRBJ1-2; D remains unclear. V was cut by 0 bases and J by 5 bases, with 11 bases left in between. Germline V gene data show CDR1 as SGHRS and CDR2 as YFSETQ. This CDR3 has 14 residues. The CDR3 sequence is CASSLGHFPYGYTF. The CDR3 DNA follows: TGCGCCAGCAGCTTGGGACATTTTCCTTATGGCTACACCTTC.

The V gene is TRBV5-1, the J gene TRBJ2-3; TRBD2 matches at 12 bases. The CDR3 runs to 16 residues. V lost 4 bases and J lost 8; bases outside the gene matches: 11. CDR1 is SGHRS, CDR2 YFSETQ, per germline. Here the CDR3 DNA reads TGCGCCAGCAGCCTTGGACTAGCGGGGACCGGGGTTACGCAGTATTTT. This sequence encodes CASSLGLAGTGVTQYF.

V and J are TRBV2 and TRBJ1-5; D may be TRBD1 (6 bases). The CDR3 is made up of 14 amino acids. V was shortened by 4 bases and J by 0 bases, with 7 bases between the two germline ends. From germline, CDR1 is SNHLY and CDR2 FYNNEI. CDR3 in DNA: TGTGCCAGCAGTGGACAGGATAGCAATCAGCCCCAGCATTTT. Its protein product is CASSGQDSNQPQHF.

CDR3: CASSQEASRTYNEQFF. In DNA form, the CDR3 reads TGCGCCAGCAGCCAAGAGGCTAGCAGGACCTACAATGAGCAGTTCTTC. This rearrangement joins TRBV4-3 to TRBJ2-1; possible D gene TRBD2, 5 bases. CDR1 and CDR2 (germline): LGHNA, YSLEER. The CDR3 contains 16 residues. V was trimmed by 0 bases and J by 2 bases, leaving 11 bases between them.

The genes are TRBV18 and TRBJ1-2; possibly TRBD1 for D (5 bases). V lost 3 bases to trimming and J lost 4 bases, with 15 bases between them. The germline gives CDR1 KGHSH, CDR2 LQKENI. The CDR3 is made up of 15 amino acids. DNA for the CDR3: TGTGCCAGCTCACCCGGGAGGGGCGACGGCTATGGCTACACCTTC. Protein sequence: CASSPGRGDGYGYTF.

This chain uses TRBV6-5 with TRBJ1-2, with 12 bases identical to TRBD1. Germline V CDR1 and CDR2: MNHEY, SVGAGI. V trimming: 5 bases; J trimming: 4 bases; junction bases outside the gene matches: 5. This CDR3 comprises 15 residues. Here the CDR3 reads CASSTGTGGLYGYTF. The CDR3 DNA sequence: TGTGCCAGCAGTACCGGGACAGGGGGCCTCTATGGCTACACCTTC.

The rearrangement links TRBV29-1 to TRBJ1-2, with TRBD1 identical over 7 bases. Germline lookup yields CDR1 SQVTM and CDR2 ANQGSEA. The ends lost 5 bases at V and 5 bases at J; junction bases unmatched: 14. The CDR3 is 15 residues long. In nucleotides, the CDR3 is TGCAGCGTTCTCTTTTTCAGGGGGAGTGGGTATGGCTACACCTTC. Its protein is CSVLFFRGSGYGYTF.

The chain uses TRBV3-1 (or the pseudogene TRBV3-2) and TRBJ2-2; TRBD2 matches at 8 bases. The CDR3 extends over 14 amino acids. V dropped 8 bases and J dropped 6; count of bases not matched to a gene: 8. Germline CDR1 is LGHDT and CDR2 is YNNKEL (reference sequence). The CDR3 protein is CASGGTRGSGELFF. CDR3 coding DNA: TGTGCCAGCGGGGGGACTAGGGGGTCCGGGGAGCTGTTTTTT.

V and J are TRBV7-6 and TRBJ2-7; D not certain. The length of the CDR3 is 14 residues. V gave up 1 base and J gave up 1 base, with 8 bases separating them. Germline values: CDR1 SGHVS, CDR2 FNYEAQ. The CDR3: CASSLGASSYEQYF. CDR3 in DNA: TGTGCCAGCAGCTTAGGTGCCAGTTCCTACGAGCAGTACTTC.

V gene TRBV10-3 combines with J gene TRBJ1-1; no clear D. The V gene's germline CDR1 is ENHRY and CDR2 SYGVKD. With 2 bases removed from V and 0 bases from J, the gap between germline ends came to 7 bases. This CDR3 spans 14 amino acids. CDR3 sequence reads: CAISERGLNTEAFF. The CDR3 bases are TGTGCCATCAGTGAGCGGGGATTGAACACTGAAGCTTTCTTT.

The chain combines TRBV5-5 with TRBJ1-2; D is perhaps TRBD1 (5 bases). Germline V gives CDR1 SGHKS, CDR2 YYEKEE (reference sequence). V lost 7 bases and J 0 bases, leaving 13 bases between the germline ends. There are 14 residues in the CDR3. This CDR3 is CASRRGEANYGYTF. In DNA form, the CDR3 reads TGTGCCAGCCGGCGGGGGGAGGCTAACTATGGCTACACCTTC.

The chain joins TRBV21-1 to TRBJ1-3; the D call TRBD1 from the table was never checked on the DNA. TRBV21-1 is shown as a pseudogene. The CDR3 spans 17 residues. The CDR3 region is CASNHNARTGSGNTIYF. In DNA form, the CDR3 reads TGTGCCAGCAACCACAATGCCCGGACAGGCTCTGGAAACACCATATATTTT.